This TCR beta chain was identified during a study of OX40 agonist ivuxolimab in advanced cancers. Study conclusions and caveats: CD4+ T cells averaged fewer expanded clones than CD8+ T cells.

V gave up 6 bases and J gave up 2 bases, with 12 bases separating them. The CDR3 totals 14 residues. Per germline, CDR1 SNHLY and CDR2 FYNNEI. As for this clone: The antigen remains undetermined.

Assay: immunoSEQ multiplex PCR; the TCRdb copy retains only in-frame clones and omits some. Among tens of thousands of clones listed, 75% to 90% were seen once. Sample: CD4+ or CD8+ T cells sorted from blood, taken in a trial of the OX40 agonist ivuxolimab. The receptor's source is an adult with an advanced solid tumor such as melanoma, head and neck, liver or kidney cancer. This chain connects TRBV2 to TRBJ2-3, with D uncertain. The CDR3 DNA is TGTGCCAGCAGGGGCAAATTAGACACAGATACGCAGTATTTT. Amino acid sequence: CASRGKLDTDTQYF.